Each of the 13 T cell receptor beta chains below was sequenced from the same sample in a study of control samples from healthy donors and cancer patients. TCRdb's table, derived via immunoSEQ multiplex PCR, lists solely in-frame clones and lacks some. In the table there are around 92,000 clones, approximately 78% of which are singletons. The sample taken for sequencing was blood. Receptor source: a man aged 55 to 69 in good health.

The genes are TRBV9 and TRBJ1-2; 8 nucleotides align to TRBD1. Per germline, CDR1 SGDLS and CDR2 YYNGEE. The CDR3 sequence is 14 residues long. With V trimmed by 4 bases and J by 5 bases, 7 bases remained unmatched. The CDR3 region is CASSTRQGKYGYTF. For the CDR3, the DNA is TGTGCCAGCAGCACCCGACAGGGGAAATATGGCTACACCTTC.

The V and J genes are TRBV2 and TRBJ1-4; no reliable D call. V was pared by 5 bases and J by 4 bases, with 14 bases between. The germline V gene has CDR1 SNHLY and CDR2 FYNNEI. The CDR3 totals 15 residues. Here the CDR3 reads CASSQNGRVNEKLFF. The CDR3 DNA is TGTGCCAGCAGTCAGAACGGACGGGTTAATGAAAAACTGTTTTTT.

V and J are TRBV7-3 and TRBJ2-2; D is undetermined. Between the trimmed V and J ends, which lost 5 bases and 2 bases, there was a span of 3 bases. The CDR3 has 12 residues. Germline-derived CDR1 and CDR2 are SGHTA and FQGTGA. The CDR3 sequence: CASSRNTGELFF. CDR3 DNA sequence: TGTGCCAGCAGCCGAAACACCGGGGAGCTGTTTTTT. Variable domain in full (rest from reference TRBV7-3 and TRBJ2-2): GAGVSQTPSNKVTEKGKYVELRCDPISGHTALYWYRQSLGQGPEFLIYFQGTGAADDSGLPNDRFFAVRPEGSVSTLKIQRTERGDSAVYLCASSRNTGELFFGEGSRLTVL.

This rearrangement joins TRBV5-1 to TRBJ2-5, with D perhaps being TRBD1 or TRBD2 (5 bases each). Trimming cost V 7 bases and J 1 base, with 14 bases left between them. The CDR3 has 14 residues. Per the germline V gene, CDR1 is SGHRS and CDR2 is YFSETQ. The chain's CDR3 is CASAPRDGQETQYF. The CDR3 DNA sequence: TGCGCCAGCGCGCCCCGGGACGGCCAAGAGACCCAGTACTTC.

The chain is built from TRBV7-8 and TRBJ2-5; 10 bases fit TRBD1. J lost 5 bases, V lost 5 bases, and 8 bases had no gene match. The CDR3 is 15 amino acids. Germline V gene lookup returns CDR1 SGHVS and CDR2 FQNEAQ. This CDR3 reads CASSPRDRGPETQYF. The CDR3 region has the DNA TGTGCCAGCAGCCCCCGGGACAGGGGCCCGGAGACCCAGTACTTC.

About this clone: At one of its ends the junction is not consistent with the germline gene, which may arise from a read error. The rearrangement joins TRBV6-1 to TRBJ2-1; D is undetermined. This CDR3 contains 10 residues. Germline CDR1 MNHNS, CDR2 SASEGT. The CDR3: CASSDTSLLF. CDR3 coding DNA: TGTGCCAGCAGTGATACCAGTCTCCTCTTC.

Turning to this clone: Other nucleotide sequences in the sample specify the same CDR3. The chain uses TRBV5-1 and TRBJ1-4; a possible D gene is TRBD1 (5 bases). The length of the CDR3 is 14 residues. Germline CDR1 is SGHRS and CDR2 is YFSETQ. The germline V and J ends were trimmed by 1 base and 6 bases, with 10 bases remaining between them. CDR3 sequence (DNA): TGCGCCAGCAGCTTGAAAGGACAAGATGAAAAACTGTTTTTT. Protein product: CASSLKGQDEKLFF.

CDR3 loop: CASSISPGGYNSPLHF. The CDR3 DNA is TGTGCCAGTAGTATCTCCCCTGGCGGGTATAATTCACCCCTCCACTTT. J is TRBJ1-6 and V is TRBV19, with D unresolved. V was cut by 3 bases and J by 4 bases, with 13 bases left in between. Looked up from germline, CDR1 is LNHDA and CDR2 is SQIVND (reference sequence). CDR3 length equals 16 residues.

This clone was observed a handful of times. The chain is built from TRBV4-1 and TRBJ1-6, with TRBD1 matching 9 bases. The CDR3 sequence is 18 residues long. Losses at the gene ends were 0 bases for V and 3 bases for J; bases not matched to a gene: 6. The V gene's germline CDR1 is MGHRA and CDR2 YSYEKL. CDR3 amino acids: CASSQDLRTGVYNSPLHF. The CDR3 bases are TGCGCCAGCAGCCAAGACCTCCGGACAGGGGTCTATAATTCACCCCTCCACTTT.

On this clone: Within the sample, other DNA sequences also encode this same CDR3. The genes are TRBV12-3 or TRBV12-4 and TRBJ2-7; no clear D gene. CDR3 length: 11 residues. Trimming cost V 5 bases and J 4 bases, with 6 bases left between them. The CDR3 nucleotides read TGTGCCAGCAGTCTGGGGTACGAGCAGTACTTC. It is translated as CASSLGYEQYF.

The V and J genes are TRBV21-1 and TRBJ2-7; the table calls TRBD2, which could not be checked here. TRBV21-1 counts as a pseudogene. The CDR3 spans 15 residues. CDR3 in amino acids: CASSRERKSSYEQYF. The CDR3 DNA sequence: TGTGCCAGCAGCAGGGAGCGGAAGAGCTCCTACGAGCAGTACTTC.

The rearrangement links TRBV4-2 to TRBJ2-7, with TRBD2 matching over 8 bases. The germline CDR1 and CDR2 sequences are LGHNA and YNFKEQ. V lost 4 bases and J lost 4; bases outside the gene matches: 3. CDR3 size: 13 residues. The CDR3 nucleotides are TGTGCCAGCAGCCTAGGGACTAGTTACGAGCAGTACTTC. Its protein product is CASSLGTSYEQYF.

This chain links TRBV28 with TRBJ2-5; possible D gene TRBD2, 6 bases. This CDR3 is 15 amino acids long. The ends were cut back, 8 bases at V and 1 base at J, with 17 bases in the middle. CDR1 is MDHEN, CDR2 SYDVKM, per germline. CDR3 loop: CASVTPGGPQETQYF. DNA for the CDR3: TGTGCCAGCGTCACACCCGGAGGGCCCCAAGAGACCCAGTACTTC. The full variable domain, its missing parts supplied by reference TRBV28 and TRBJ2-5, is DVKVTQSSRYLVKRTGEKVFLECVQDMDHENMFWYRQDPGLGLRLIYFSYDVKMKEKGDIPEGYSVSREKKERFSLILESASTNQTSMYLCASVTPGGPQETQYFGPGTRLLVL.